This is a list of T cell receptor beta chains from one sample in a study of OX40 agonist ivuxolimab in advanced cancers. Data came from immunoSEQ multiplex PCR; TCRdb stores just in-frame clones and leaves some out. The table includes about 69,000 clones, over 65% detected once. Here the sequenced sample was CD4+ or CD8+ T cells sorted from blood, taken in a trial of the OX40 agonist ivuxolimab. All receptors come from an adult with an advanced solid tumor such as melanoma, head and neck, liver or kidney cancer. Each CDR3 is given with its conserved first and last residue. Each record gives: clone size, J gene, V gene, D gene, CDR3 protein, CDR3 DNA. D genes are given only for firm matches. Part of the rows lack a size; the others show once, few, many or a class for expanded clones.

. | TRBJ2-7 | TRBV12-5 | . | CASGLKRTSSYEQYF | TGTGCTAGTGGTTTGAAGCGTACATCCTCCTACGAGCAGTACTTC
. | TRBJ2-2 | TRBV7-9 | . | CASSPTYQSGFNTGDLFF | TGTGCCAGCAGCCCGACCTACCAATCGGGCTTTAACACCGGGGATCTGTTTTTT
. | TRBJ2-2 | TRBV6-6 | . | CATLLRRGSTGELFF | TGTGCCACCCTCCTTAGGAGGGGGAGCACCGGGGAGCTGTTTTTT
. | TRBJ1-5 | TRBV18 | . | CASSPSTTGQPQHF | TGTGCCAGCTCACCTTCGACGACGGGGCAGCCCCAGCATTTT
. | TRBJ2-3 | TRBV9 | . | CASSPHSTDTQYF | TGTGCCAGCAGCCCCCATAGCACAGATACGCAGTATTTT
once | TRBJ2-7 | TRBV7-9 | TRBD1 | CASSKEDRVSYEQYF | TGTGCCAGCAGCAAAGAGGACAGGGTGTCCTACGAGCAGTACTTC
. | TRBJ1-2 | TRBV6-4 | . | CASSEGAGYTF | TGTGCCAGCAGTGAGGGGGCTGGCTACACCTTC
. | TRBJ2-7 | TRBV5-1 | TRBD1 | CASSPTGGNYEQYF | TGCGCCAGCAGCCCGACAGGGGGCAACTACGAGCAGTACTTC
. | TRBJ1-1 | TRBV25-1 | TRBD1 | CASSDPGQGAYVEAFF | TGTGCCAGCAGTGATCCGGGACAGGGGGCTTATGTTGAAGCTTTCTTT
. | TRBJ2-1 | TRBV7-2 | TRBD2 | CASSLRGGGSYNEQFF | TGTGCCAGCAGCTTACGAGGCGGGGGCTCCTACAATGAGCAGTTCTTC
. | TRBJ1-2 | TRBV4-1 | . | CASSQDPAANYGYTF | TGCGCCAGCAGCCAAGATCCCGCGGCTAACTATGGCTACACCTTC
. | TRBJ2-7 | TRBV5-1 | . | CASSLGRDSSYEQYF | TGCGCCAGCAGCCTGGGACGGGATAGCTCCTACGAGCAGTACTTC
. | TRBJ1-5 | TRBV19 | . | CASSPGRRAGGQPQHF | TGTGCCAGTAGTCCGGGTCGAAGGGCAGGAGGTCAGCCCCAGCATTTT
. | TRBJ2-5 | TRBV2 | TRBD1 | CASSEAKDTGEETQYF | TGTGCCAGCAGTGAAGCGAAGGACACAGGGGAGGAGACCCAGTACTTC
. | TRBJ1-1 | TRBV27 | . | CASSLSGSGEAFF | TGTGCCAGCAGTTTATCAGGGTCGGGCGAAGCTTTCTTT
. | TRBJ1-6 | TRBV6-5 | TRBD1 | CASRGGTGSNSPLHF | TGTGCCAGCAGGGGAGGGACAGGCTCTAATTCACCCCTCCACTTT
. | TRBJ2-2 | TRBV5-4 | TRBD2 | CASSEGLASPGELFF | TGTGCCAGCAGCGAAGGACTAGCCTCCCCCGGGGAGCTGTTTTTT
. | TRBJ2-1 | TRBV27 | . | CASKRGGYNEQFF | TGTGCCAGCAAAAGGGGGGGGTACAATGAGCAGTTCTTC
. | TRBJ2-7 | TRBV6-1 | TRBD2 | CASSDGGEHSYEQYF | TGTGCCAGCAGTGATGGGGGGGAACATTCCTACGAGCAGTACTTC
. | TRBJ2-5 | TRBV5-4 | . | CASSPGGTEETQYF | TGTGCCAGCAGCCCGGGCGGGACGGAAGAGACCCAGTACTTC
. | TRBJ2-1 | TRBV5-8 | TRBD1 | CASSLQGAEYNEQFF | TGTGCCAGCAGCTTACAGGGGGCGGAGTACAATGAGCAGTTCTTC
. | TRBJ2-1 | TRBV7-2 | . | CASSPGPGRFKFF | TGTGCCAGCAGCCCGGGTCCGGGACGGTTTAAGTTCTTC
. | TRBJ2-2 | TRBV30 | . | CACRSTSNTGELFF | TGTGCCTGCCGATCGACTAGTAACACCGGGGAGCTGTTTTTT
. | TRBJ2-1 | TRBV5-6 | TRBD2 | CASQLAGVGFNEQFF | TGTGCCAGCCAACTAGCGGGAGTGGGCTTCAATGAGCAGTTCTTC
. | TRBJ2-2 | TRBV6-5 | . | CASSYRGTGELFF | TGTGCCAGCAGTTACCGGGGCACCGGGGAGCTGTTTTTT
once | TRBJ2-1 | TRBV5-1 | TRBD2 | CASRSGTSAYNEQFF | TGCGCCAGCAGGTCCGGGACTAGCGCCTACAATGAGCAGTTCTTC
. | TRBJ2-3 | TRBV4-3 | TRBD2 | CASSQELAGGIISSTDTQYF | TGCGCCAGCAGCCAAGAACTAGCGGGGGGAATCATATCTAGCACAGATACGCAGTATTTT
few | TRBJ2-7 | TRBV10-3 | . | CAISESYSYEQYF | TGTGCCATCAGTGAGTCTTATTCCTACGAGCAGTACTTC
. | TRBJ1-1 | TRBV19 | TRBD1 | CASRENRGLNTEAFF | TGTGCCAGTAGGGAAAACAGGGGTCTGAACACTGAAGCTTTCTTT
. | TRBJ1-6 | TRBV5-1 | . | CASSLLGTVNSPLHF | TGCGCCAGCAGCTTACTTGGGACGGTAAATTCACCCCTCCACTTT
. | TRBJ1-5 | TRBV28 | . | CASSYTAYSNQPQHF | TGTGCCAGCAGTTACACAGCGTATAGCAATCAGCCCCAGCATTTT
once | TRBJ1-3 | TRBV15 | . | CATSKGGSGNTIYF | TGTGCCACCAGCAAGGGGGGCTCTGGAAACACCATATATTTT
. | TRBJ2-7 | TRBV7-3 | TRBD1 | CASSRTGLDEQYF | TGTGCCAGCAGCCGGACAGGGTTGGACGAGCAGTACTTC
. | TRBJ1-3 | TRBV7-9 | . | CASRREPGNTIYF | TGTGCCAGCAGACGAGAACCTGGAAACACCATATATTTT
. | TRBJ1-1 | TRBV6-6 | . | CASAFLREAFF | TGTGCCAGCGCCTTCTTGAGGGAAGCTTTCTTT
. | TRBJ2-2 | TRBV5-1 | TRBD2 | CASSSPGLGTGELFF | TGCGCCAGCAGCTCCCCGGGACTAGGGACCGGGGAGCTGTTTTTT
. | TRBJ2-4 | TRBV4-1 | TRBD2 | CASSQDLGGGGKGAKNIQYF | TGCGCCAGCAGCCAAGATCTGGGCGGGGGGGGCAAAGGCGCCAAAAACATTCAGTACTTC
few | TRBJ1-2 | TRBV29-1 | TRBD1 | CSVGGQGGGYTF | TGCAGCGTTGGAGGACAGGGGGGAGGCTACACCTTC
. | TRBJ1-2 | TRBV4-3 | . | CASSQGGIRGGYGYTF | TGCGCCAGCAGCCAAGGGGGTATAAGGGGAGGCTATGGCTACACCTTC
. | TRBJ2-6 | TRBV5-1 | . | CASSLGDLSGANVLTF | TGCGCCAGCAGCTTGGGGGACCTCTCTGGGGCCAACGTCCTGACTTTC
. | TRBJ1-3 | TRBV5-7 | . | CASSLGGQQQAGNTIYF | TGTGCCAGCAGCTTGGGAGGACAGCAACAAGCTGGAAACACCATATATTTT
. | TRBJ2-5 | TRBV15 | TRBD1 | CAIQGAGETQYF | TGTGCCATACAGGGGGCGGGGGAGACCCAGTACTTC
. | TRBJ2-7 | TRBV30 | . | CAWTLGYEQYF | TGTGCCTGGACCCTTGGGTACGAGCAGTACTTC